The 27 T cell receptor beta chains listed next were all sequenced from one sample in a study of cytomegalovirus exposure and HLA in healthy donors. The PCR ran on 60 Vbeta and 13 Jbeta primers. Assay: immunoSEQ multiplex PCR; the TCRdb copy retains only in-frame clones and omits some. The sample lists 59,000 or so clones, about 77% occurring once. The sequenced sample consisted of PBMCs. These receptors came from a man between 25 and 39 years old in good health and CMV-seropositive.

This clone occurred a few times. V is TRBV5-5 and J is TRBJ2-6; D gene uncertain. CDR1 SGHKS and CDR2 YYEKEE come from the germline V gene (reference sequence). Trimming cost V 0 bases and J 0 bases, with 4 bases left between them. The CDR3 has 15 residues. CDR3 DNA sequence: TGTGCCAGCAGCTTGGACGGCTCTGGGGCCAACGTCCTGACTTTC. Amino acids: CASSLDGSGANVLTF.

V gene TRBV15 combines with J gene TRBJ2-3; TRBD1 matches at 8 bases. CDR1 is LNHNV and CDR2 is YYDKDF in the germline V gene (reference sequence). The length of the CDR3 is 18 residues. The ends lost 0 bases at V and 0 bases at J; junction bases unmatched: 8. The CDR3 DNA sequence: TGTGCCACCAGCAGAGATCGGAACAGGGGGGCGAGCACAGATACGCAGTATTTT. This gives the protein CATSRDRNRGASTDTQYF.

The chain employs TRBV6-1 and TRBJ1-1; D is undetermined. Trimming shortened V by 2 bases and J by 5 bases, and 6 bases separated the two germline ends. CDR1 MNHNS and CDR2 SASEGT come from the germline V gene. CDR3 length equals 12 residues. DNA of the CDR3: TGTGCCAGCAGTGAAACACAGACTGAAGCTTTCTTT. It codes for CASSETQTEAFF.

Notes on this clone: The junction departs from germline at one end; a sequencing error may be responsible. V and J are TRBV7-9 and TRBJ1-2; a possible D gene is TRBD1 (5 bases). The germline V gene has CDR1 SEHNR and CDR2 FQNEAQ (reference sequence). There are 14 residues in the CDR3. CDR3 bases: TGTTCCAGCAGCTTAGCGGAGGGGAGCTATGGCTACACCTTC. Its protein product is CSSSLAEGSYGYTF.

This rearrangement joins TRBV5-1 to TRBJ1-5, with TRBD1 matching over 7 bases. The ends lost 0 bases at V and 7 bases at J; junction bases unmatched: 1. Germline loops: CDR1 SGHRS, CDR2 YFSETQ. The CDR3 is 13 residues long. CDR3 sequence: CASSLAGGQPQHF. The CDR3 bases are TGCGCCAGCAGCTTGGCAGGGGGACAGCCCCAGCATTTT.

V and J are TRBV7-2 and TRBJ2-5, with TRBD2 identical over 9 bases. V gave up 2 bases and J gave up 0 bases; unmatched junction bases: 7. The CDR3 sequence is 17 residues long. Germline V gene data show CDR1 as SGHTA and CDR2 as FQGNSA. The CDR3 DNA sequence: TGTGCCAGCAGCTTAATAGGGCGGGGGGGGTACCAAGAGACCCAGTACTTC. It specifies CASSLIGRGGYQETQYF.

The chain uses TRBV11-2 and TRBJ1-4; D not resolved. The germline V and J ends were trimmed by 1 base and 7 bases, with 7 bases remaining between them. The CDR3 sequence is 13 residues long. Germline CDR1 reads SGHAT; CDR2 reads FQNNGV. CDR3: CASSLGESEKLFF. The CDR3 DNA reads TGTGCCAGCAGCTTAGGGGAGAGTGAAAAACTGTTTTTT.

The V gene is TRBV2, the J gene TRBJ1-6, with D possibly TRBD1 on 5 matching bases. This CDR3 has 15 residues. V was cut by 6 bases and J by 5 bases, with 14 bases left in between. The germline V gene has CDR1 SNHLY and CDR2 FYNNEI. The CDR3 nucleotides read TGTGCCAGCAGCCAGAGCAGGGTAGATAATTCACCCCTCCACTTT. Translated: CASSQSRVDNSPLHF.

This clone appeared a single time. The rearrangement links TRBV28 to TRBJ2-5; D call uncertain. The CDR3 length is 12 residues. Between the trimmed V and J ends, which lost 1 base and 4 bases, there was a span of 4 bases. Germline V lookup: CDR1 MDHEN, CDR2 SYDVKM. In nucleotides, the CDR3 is TGTGCCAGCAGTTTATTGCGAGAGACCCAGTACTTC. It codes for CASSLLRETQYF.

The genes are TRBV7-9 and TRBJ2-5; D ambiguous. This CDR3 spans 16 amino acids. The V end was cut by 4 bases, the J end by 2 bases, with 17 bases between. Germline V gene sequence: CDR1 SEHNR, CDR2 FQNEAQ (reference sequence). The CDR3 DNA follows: TGTGCCAGCAGCTCCTACTCAGTGCCGACTCAAGAGACCCAGTACTTC. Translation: CASSSYSVPTQETQYF.

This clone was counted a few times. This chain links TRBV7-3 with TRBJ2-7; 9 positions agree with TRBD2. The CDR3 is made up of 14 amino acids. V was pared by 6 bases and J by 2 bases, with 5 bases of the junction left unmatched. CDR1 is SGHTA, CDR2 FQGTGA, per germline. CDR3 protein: CASSLLAGTYEQYF. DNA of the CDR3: TGTGCCAGCAGTTTGCTAGCGGGGACCTACGAGCAGTACTTC.

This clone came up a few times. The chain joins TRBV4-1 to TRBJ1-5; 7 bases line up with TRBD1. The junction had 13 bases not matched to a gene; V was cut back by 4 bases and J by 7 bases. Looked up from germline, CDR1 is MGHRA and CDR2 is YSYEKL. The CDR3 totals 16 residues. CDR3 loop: CASSLGPNRGRQPQHF. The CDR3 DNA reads TGCGCCAGCAGCCTGGGGCCTAACAGGGGAAGGCAGCCCCAGCATTTT.

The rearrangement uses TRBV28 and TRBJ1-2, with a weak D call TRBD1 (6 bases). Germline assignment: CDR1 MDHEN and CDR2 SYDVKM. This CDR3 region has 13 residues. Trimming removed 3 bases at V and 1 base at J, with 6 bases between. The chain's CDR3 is CASSLDSNYGYTF. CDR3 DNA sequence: TGTGCCAGCAGTTTGGACAGTAACTATGGCTACACCTTC.

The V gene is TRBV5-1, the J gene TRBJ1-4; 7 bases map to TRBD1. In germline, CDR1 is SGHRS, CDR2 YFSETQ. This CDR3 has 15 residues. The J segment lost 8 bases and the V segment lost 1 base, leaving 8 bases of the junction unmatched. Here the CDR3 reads CASSLLGRGEEKLFF. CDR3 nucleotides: TGCGCCAGCAGCTTGTTGGGCAGGGGGGAAGAAAAACTGTTTTTT. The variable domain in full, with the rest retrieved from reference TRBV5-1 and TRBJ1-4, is KAGVTQTPRYLIKTRGQQVTLSCSPISGHRSVSWYQQTPGQGLQFLFEYFSETQRNKGNFPGRFSGRQFSNSRSEMNVSTLELGDSALYLCASSLLGRGEEKLFFGSGTQLSVL.

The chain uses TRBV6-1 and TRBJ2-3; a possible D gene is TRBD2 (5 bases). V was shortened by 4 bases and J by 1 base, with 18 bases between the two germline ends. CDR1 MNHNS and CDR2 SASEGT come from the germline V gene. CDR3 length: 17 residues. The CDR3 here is CASSVHTGNSRTDTQYF. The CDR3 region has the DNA TGTGCCAGCAGTGTTCATACCGGGAATTCCCGCACAGATACGCAGTATTTT.

The CDR3 sequence: CASRIGQSWSPLHF. The DNA for the CDR3 is TGTGCCAGCAGAATCGGACAGTCGTGGTCACCCCTCCACTTT. V is TRBV5-8 and J is TRBJ1-6; maybe TRBD1 (6 bases). The CDR3 has 14 residues. Germline V gene lookup returns CDR1 SGHTS and CDR2 YDEGEE. V was pared by 5 bases and J by 10 bases, with 16 bases between.

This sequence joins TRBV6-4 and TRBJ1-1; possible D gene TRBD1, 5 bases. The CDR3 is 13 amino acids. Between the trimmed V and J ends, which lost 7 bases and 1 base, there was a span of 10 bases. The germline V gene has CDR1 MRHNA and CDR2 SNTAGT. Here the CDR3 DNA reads TGTGCCAGCAAATTAACAGGGAACACTGAAGCTTTCTTT. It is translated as CASKLTGNTEAFF.

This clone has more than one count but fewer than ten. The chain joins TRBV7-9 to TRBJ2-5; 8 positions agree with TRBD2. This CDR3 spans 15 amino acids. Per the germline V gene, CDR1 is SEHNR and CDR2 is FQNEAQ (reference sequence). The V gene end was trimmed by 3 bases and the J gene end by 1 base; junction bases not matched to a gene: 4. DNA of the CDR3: TGTGCCAGCAGCTTGGCGGGGGGACGCCAAGAGACCCAGTACTTC. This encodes CASSLAGGRQETQYF.

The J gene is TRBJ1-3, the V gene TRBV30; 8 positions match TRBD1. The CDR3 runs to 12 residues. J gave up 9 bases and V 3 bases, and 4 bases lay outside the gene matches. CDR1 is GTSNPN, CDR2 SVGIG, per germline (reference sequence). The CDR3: CAWSAGGSTIYF. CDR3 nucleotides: TGTGCCTGGAGCGCAGGGGGCTCCACCATATATTTT.

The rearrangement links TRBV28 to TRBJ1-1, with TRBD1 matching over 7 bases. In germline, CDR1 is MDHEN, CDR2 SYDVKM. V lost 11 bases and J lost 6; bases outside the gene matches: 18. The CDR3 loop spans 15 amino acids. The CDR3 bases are TGTGCCGGGAAAGGGGTAAGGGCTCAGGGGGCTGAAGCTTTCTTT. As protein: CAGKGVRAQGAEAFF.

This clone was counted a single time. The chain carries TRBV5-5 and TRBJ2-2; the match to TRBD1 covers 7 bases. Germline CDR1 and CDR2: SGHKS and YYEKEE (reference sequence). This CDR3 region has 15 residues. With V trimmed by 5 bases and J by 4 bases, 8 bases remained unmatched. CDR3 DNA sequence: TGTGCCAGCAGTTTAACAGGGGAGCGCACCGGGGAGCTGTTTTTT. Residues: CASSLTGERTGELFF.

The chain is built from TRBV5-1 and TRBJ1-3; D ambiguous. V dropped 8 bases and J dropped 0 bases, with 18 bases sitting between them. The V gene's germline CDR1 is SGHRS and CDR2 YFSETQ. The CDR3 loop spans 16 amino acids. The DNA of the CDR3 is TGCGCCAGAGATGGGAGGGAGACCAGCTCTGGAAACACCATATATTTT. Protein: CARDGRETSSGNTIYF.

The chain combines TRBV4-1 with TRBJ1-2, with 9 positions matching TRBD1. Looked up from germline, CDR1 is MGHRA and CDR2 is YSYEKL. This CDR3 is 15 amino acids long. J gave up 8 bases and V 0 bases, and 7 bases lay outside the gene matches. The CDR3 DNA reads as TGCGCCAGCAGCCAAGAGGAACAGGGGGCATTGGGCTACACCTTC. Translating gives CASSQEEQGALGYTF.

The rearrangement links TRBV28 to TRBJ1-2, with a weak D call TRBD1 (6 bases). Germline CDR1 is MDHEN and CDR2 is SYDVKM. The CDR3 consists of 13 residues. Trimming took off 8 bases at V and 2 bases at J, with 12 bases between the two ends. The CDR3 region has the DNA TGTGCCAGCGGGTCAGGGGACAACTATGGCTACACCTTC. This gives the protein CASGSGDNYGYTF.

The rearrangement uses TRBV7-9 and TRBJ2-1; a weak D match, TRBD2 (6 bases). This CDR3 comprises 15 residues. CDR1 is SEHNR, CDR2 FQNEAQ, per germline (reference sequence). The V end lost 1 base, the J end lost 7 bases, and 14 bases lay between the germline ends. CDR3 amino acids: CASSLEGGAWNEQFF. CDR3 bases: TGTGCCAGCAGCTTAGAAGGCGGGGCGTGGAATGAGCAGTTCTTC.

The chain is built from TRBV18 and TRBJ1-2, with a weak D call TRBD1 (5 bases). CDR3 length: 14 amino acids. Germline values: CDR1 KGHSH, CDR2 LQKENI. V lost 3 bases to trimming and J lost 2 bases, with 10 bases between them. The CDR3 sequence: CASSPGRVNYGYTF. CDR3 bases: TGTGCCAGCTCACCGGGCAGGGTAAACTATGGCTACACCTTC.

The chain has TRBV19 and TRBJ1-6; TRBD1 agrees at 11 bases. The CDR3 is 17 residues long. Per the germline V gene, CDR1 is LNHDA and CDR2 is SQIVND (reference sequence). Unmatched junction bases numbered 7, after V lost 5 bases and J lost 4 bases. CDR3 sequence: CASSSGQGAAYNSPLHF. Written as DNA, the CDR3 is TGTGCCAGTAGTTCCGGACAGGGGGCGGCGTATAATTCACCCCTCCACTTT.